One and the same sample provided the 9 T cell receptor beta chains below, sequenced in a study of blood T cell repertoires in COVID-19. TCRdb's copy holds only in-frame clones and misses some; the assay was immunoSEQ multiplex PCR. The data contain 200,000 to 250,000 clones, over 80% of them singletons. Specimen: peripheral blood. Source of these receptors: a human donor in a cohort sampled during active COVID-19.

The rearrangement links TRBV9 to TRBJ1-3; D uncertain. The CDR3 runs to 16 residues. With 2 bases removed from V and 0 bases from J, the gap between germline ends came to 12 bases. Per the germline V gene, CDR1 is SGDLS and CDR2 is YYNGEE. The CDR3 loop is CASSVGTGYSGNTIYF. The CDR3, as DNA: TGTGCCAGCAGCGTGGGCACCGGCTACTCTGGAAACACCATATATTTT. The entire variable domain, with the rest obtained from reference TRBV9 and TRBJ1-3, is as follows: DSGVTQTPKHLITATGQRVTLRCSPRSGDLSVYWYQQSLDQGLQFLIQYYNGEERAKGNILERFSAQQFPDLHSELNLSSLELGDSALYFCASSVGTGYSGNTIYFGEGSWLTVV.

The J gene is TRBJ1-2, the V gene TRBV19, with 7 bases fitting TRBD1. The CDR3 runs to 18 residues. Germline V gene lookup returns CDR1 LNHDA and CDR2 SQIVND (reference sequence). V dropped 4 bases and J dropped 8; count of bases not matched to a gene: 22. CDR3 nucleotide sequence: TGTGCCAGTAGTACCTACGGGGGCAGGGGGACCTCCCGATTAGGCTACACCTTC. Translated, it gives CASSTYGGRGTSRLGYTF.

This chain joins TRBV6-6 and TRBJ1-5, with 7 bases lining up with TRBD1. Per germline, CDR1 MNHNY and CDR2 SVGAGI (reference sequence). Losses at the gene ends were 6 bases for V and 0 bases for J; bases not matched to a gene: 5. The CDR3 covers 15 residues. In nucleotides, the CDR3 is TGTGCCAGCAGCCAGGGACAGCGTAGCAATCAGCCCCAGCATTTT. Translation: CASSQGQRSNQPQHF.

This clone was found once. The gene calls are TRBV20-1 and TRBJ2-2; perhaps TRBD1 as D (6 bases). This CDR3 is 16 amino acids long. Germline V lookup: CDR1 DFQATT, CDR2 SNEGSKA (reference sequence). V was pared by 3 bases and J by 0 bases, with 14 bases between. CDR3 region: CSASLHRAANTGELFF. CDR3 DNA sequence: TGCAGTGCTAGTCTCCACAGGGCGGCGAACACCGGGGAGCTGTTTTTT.

J is TRBJ1-2 and V is TRBV7-2; perhaps TRBD1 as D (6 bases). The germline V gene encodes CDR1 SGHTA and CDR2 FQGNSA. Trimming stripped 5 bases from V and 0 bases from J, with 16 bases between. CDR3 length: 16 amino acids. The CDR3 nucleotides read TGTGCCAGCAGCACAGGGACACCAGACGCTAACTATGGCTACACCTTC. It encodes CASSTGTPDANYGYTF.

CDR3 in amino acids: CASSQTGAASNEQFF. CDR3 in DNA: TGTGCCAGCAGCCAGACAGGGGCCGCCTCCAATGAGCAGTTCTTC. V gene TRBV3-1 (or the pseudogene TRBV3-2) combines with J gene TRBJ2-1; 8 positions agree with TRBD1. The CDR3 has 15 amino acids. Germline-derived CDR1 and CDR2 are LGHDT and YNNKEL (reference sequence). V lost 3 bases and J lost 6; bases outside the gene matches: 7.

The chain joins TRBV7-9 to TRBJ2-7, with 10 bases identical to TRBD2. The CDR3 has 14 amino acids. The V segment lost 5 bases and the J segment 7 bases; nucleotides outside the gene matches: 8. Germline V gene data show CDR1 as SEHNR and CDR2 as FQNEAQ (reference sequence). The CDR3 DNA is TGTGCCAGCAGCGCTAGCGGGAGTACGGGGGAGCAGTACTTC. Its translation: CASSASGSTGEQYF.

This sequence joins TRBV28 and TRBJ2-5, with a weak D call TRBD2 (5 bases). The CDR3 sequence is 15 residues long. Germline values: CDR1 MDHEN, CDR2 SYDVKM. Trimming removed 4 bases from V and 6 bases from J, with 18 bases in between. In DNA form, the CDR3 reads TGTGCCAGCAGTTCACCCAGTGCGGGTCTAAAGACCCAGTACTTC. Translating gives CASSSPSAGLKTQYF.

This chain uses TRBV12-5 with TRBJ2-1, with TRBD1 matching 7 bases. This CDR3 is built from 13 residues. Germline CDR1 LGHNT, CDR2 FRNRAP. After removal of 5 bases from V and 9 bases from J, the junction contained 7 bases not matched to a gene. The CDR3 sequence: CASGPTGMGEQFF. The CDR3 region has the DNA TGTGCTAGTGGTCCGACAGGGATGGGTGAGCAGTTCTTC.